This T cell receptor (beta chain) appears in the sequencing data of a study of esophageal squamous cell carcinoma under preoperative chemotherapy (dated by TCRdb to the late 2010s). About the full investigation: TCR repertoires were profiled in both peripheral blood T cells and tumor-infiltrating lymphocytes. Repertoires from samples obtained before paclitaxel-nedaplatin therapy were compared with repertoires from samples obtained after paclitaxel-nedaplatin therapy. In patients with esophageal squamous cell carcinoma, the study looked at what paclitaxel-nedaplatin chemotherapy did to T-cell receptor repertoires. A handful of patients with primary esophageal squamous cell carcinoma made up the cohort.

Overall results and qualifications from the work: Clonotype frequencies shifted immediately and substantially under paclitaxel-nedaplatin therapy, and abundant clones were more likely to contract than to amplify. Post-treatment tumor-infiltrating lymphocytes appeared partly derived from peripheral T cells migrating into the tumor, not solely from local clonal changes. The analysis included only 5 or 6 patients with esophageal squamous cell carcinoma, making the cohort small. After chemotherapy, TCR diversity rose significantly in peripheral T cells, but this increase was not seen in tumor-infiltrating lymphocytes.

This clonotype occurred once. It has no known antigen specificity. The record has no base qualities; no much larger clone is one base away. A single read constitutes weak evidence. Including cysteine and phenylalanine, the CDR3 has 18 amino acids. Only the CDR3 DNA stays, 54 bases, in frame from base 1. Based on the germline V gene, the CDR1 and CDR2 sequences are SGHVS and FQNEAQ. V lost 0 bases and J lost 6 bases, and the count of bases not matched to a germline gene is 7. Per the publication, the time point label means: before preoperative PTX-NDP chemotherapy. Patients received paclitaxel-nedaplatin as preoperative chemotherapy before surgery. Preparation of the library involved PCR. The run used a HiSeq X Ten. High-throughput sequencing was used to characterize the TCR repertoires. TCRdb redid the processing of the public reads, applying fastp at Q25 and MiXCR, and retained in-frame beta chains. Each entry merges the rows of one CDR3 protein and shows their most common DNA and genes. For this sample the table gives 15,000 to 20,000 distinct CDR3 sequences, of which around 45% were detected only once. Jointly, the top ten make up approximately 31% of the sample.

This material was acquired from a patient given preoperative chemotherapy. This clonotype was sampled from a human donor with esophageal squamous cell carcinoma. The donor label of this sample is uncertain. The chain is encoded by TRBV7-8 joined to TRBJ2-3; 15 central bases correspond to TRBD2. The CDR3 loop reads CASSLAGTSGGTGDTQYF. The sequenced DNA is TGTGCCAGCAGCTTAGCAGGGACTAGCGGGGGGACCGGGGATACGCAGTATTTT.